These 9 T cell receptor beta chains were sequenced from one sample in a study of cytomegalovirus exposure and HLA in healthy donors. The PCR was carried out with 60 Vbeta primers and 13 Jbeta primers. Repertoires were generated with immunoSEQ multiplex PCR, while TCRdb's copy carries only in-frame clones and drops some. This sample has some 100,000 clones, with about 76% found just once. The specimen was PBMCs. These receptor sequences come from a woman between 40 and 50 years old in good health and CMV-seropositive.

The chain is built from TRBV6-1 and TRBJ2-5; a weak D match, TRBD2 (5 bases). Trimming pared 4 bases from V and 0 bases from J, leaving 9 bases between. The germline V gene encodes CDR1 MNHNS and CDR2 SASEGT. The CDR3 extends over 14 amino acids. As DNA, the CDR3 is TGTGCCAGCAGTGTCGGGATGAACCAAGAGACCCAGTACTTC. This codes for CASSVGMNQETQYF.

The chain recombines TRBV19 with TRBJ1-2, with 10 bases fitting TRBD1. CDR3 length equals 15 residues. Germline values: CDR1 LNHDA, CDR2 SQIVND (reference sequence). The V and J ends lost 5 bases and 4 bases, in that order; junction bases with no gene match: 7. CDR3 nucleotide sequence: TGTGCCAGTAGTCCGCGACAGGGGGCGTCCTATGGCTACACCTTC. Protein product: CASSPRQGASYGYTF. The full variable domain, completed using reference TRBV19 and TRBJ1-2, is DGGITQSPKYLFRKEGQNVTLSCEQNLNHDAMYWYRQDPGQGLRLIYYSQIVNDFQKGDIAEGYSVSREKKESFPLTVTSAQKNPTAFYLCASSPRQGASYGYTFGSGTRLTVV.

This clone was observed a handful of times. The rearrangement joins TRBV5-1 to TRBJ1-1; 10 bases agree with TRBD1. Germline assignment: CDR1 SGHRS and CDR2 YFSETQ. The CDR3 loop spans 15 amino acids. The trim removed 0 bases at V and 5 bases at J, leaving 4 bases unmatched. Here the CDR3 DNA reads TGCGCCAGCAGCTTGGTAAGGACAGGGGGGACTGAAGCTTTCTTT. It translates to CASSLVRTGGTEAFF.

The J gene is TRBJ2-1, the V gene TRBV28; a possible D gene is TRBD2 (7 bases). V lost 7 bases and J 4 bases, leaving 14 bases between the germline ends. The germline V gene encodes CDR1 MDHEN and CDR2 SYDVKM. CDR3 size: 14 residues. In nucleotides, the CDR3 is TGTGCCAGCAAGGGCGGGGGCCTTTACAATGAGCAGTTCTTC. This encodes CASKGGGLYNEQFF.

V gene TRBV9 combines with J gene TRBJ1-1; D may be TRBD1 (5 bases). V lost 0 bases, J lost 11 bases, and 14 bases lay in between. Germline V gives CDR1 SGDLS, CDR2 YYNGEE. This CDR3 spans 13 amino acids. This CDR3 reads CASSVVVRGVAFF. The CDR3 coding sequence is TGTGCCAGCAGCGTAGTTGTCCGGGGGGTGGCTTTCTTT.

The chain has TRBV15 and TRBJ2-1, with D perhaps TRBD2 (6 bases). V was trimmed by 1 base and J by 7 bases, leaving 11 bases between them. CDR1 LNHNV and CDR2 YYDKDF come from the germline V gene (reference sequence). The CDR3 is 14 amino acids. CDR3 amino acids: CATSRGGVGNEQFF. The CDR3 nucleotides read TGTGCCACCAGCAGAGGCGGGGTCGGTAATGAGCAGTTCTTC. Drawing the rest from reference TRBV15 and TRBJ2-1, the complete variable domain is DAMVIQNPRYQVTQFGKPVTLSCSQTLNHNVMYWYQQKSSQAPKLLFHYYDKDFNNEADTPDNFQSRRPNTSFCFLDIRSPGLGDTAMYLCATSRGGVGNEQFFGPGTRLTVL.

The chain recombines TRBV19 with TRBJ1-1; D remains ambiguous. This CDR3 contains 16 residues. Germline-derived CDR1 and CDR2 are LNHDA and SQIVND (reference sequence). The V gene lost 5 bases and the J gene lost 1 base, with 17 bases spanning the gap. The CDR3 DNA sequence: TGTGCCAGTAGTCATGTTGGACTAGGGAGGAACACTGAAGCTTTCTTT. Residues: CASSHVGLGRNTEAFF.

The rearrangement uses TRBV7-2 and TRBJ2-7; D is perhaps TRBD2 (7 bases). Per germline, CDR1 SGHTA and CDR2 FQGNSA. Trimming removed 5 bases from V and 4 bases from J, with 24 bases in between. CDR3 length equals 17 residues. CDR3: CASSTTGGGTVTYEQYF. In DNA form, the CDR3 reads TGTGCCAGCAGCACCACGGGGGGCGGGACGGTTACTTACGAGCAGTACTTC.

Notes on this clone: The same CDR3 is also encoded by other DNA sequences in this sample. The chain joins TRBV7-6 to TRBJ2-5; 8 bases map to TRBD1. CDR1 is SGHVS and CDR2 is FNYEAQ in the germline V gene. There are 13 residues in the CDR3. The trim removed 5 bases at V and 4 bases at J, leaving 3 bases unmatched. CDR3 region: CASSPGQGETQYF. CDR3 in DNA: TGTGCCAGCAGCCCCGGACAGGGAGAGACCCAGTACTTC. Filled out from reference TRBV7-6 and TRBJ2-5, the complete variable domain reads GAGVSQSPRYKVTKRGQDVALRCDPISGHVSLYWYRQALGQGPEFLTYFNYEAQQDKSGLPNDRFSAERPEGSISTLTIQRTEQRDSAMYRCASSPGQGETQYFGPGTRLLVL.